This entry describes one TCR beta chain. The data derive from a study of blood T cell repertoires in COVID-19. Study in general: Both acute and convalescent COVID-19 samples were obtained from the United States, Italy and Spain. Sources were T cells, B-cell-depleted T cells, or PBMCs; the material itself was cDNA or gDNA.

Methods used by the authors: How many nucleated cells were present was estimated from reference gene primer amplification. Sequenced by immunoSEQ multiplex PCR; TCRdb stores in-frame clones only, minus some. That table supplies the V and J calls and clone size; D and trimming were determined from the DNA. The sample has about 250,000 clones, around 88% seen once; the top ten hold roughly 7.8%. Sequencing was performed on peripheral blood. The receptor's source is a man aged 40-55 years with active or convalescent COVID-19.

CDR3 sequence (DNA): TGTGCCAGCAGCTTAGCAGGGATTCATGGCTACACCTTC. This codes for CASSLAGIHGYTF. This chain uses TRBV13 with TRBJ1-2; TRBD1 might be the D (5 bases). This CDR3 region has 13 residues. Germline loops: CDR1 PRHDT, CDR2 FYEKMQ (reference sequence). Trimming stripped 1 base from V and 6 bases from J, with 9 bases between.